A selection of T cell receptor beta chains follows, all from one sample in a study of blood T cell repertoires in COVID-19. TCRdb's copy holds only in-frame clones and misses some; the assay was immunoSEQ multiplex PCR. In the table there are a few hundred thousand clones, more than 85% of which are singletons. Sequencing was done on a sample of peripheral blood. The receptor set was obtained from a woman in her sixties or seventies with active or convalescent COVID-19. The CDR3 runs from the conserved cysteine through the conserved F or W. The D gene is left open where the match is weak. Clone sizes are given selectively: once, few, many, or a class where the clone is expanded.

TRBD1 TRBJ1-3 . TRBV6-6 TGTGCCAGCAGTCAGGGACAGTCCTCTGGAAACACCATATATTTT CASSQGQSSGNTIYF
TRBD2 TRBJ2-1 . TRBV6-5 TGTGCCAGCAGTTACCCCGGACTAGCGGGGGACGGTGAGCAGTTCTTC CASSYPGLAGDGEQFF
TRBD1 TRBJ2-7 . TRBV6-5 TGTGCCAGCAGTTACGACGACAGGGGGCTCGTCGAGCAGTACTTC CASSYDDRGLVEQYF
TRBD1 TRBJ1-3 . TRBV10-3 TGTGCCATCAAAGAGACAGGGGCTAGGACTGGAAACACCATATATTTT CAIKETGARTGNTIYF
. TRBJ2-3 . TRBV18 TGTGCCAGCTCACCACCGATCGGGGGAGATACGCAGTATTTT CASSPPIGGDTQYF
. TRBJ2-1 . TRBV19 TGTGCCAGTAGTATCAGGGATTGGTGGGTTGAGCAGTTCTTC CASSIRDWWVEQFF
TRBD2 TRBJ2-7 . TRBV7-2 TGTGCCAGCAGCTTGGTGGCTAGCGGGGGGAACGAGCAGTACTTC CASSLVASGGNEQYF
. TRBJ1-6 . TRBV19 TGTGCCAGTAGTGTGTACCAGGGGTCGAATTCACCCCTCCACTTT CASSVYQGSNSPLHF
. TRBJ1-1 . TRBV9 TGTGCCAGCAGCGTAGCTGGACAGATGAACACTGAAGCTTTCTTT CASSVAGQMNTEAFF
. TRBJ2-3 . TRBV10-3 TGTGCCATTCGAGGTATGGGGCAGCGCACAGTCACAGATACGCAGTATTTT CAIRGMGQRTVTDTQYF
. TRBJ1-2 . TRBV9 TGTGCCAGCAGCGTAGACCTGGGCGGCTACACCTTC CASSVDLGGYTF
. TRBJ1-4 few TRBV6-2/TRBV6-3 TGTGCCAGCAGTTTCCACAGGGAGGGGAGTGAAAAACTGTTTTTT CASSFHREGSEKLFF
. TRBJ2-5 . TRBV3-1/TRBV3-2 TGTGCCAGCAGCCCCACCGGGAGCACAGAGACCCAGTACTTC CASSPTGSTETQYF
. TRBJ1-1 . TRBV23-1 TGCGCCAGCAGTCAACCGGACACCTCCACTATGAACACTGAAGCTTTCTTT CASSQPDTSTMNTEAFF
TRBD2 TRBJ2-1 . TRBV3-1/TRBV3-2 TGTGCCAGCAGTCTAACTAGCGGGGTTTACAATGAGCAGTTCTTC CASSLTSGVYNEQFF
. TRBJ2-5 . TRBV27 TGTGCCAGCAGTTTAAGATGGAGCAGTGGGGAGACCCAGTACTTC CASSLRWSSGETQYF
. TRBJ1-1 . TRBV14 TGTGCCAGCAGCCAAGTGCGGGGTGGCACTGAAGCTTTCTTT CASSQVRGGTEAFF
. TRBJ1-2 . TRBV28 TGTGCCAGCAATTCCCTGCCAGGGGAAGAGCATGGCTACACCTTC CASNSLPGEEHGYTF
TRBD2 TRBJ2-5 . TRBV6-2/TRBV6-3 TGTGCCAGCAGTCCCTACGATAGCGGGGAAGAGACCCAGTACTTC CASSPYDSGEETQYF
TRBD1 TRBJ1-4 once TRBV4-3 TGCGCCAGCAGCCACCGGGGACAGAGGGATGAAAAACTGTTTTTT CASSHRGQRDEKLFF
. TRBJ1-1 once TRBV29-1 TGCAGCGTTTGGCAATTTGAAGCTTTCTTT CSVWQFEAFF
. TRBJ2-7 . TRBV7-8 TGTGCCAGCAGCTCCCGGTTTGACTCACCCTACGAGCAGTACTTC CASSSRFDSPYEQYF
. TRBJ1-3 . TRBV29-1 TGCAGCGTTGAGAGCGGAAACACCATATATTTT CSVESGNTIYF
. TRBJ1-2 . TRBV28 TGTGCCAGCAGCTCCCCCCAGGTGCCGGGGAATGGCTACACCTTC CASSSPQVPGNGYTF
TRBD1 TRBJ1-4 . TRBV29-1 TGCAGCGTTGGAGGGACAGTTAATGAAAAACTGTTTTTT CSVGGTVNEKLFF
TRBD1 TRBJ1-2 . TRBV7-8 TGTGCCAGCAGCCCACAGGGGGGGCATGGCTACACCTTC CASSPQGGHGYTF
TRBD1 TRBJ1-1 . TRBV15 TGTGCCACCAGCAGAGAAGGGGGCAACACTGAAGCTTTCTTT CATSREGGNTEAFF
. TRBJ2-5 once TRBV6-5 TGTGCCAGCAGTTACTCGTCAGGGGCTGGGGAGACCCAGTACTTC CASSYSSGAGETQYF
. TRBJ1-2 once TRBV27 TGTGCCAGCAGTTTGGGGCGATCAGGTTATGGCTACACCTTC CASSLGRSGYGYTF
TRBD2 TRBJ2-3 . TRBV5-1 TGCGCCACCACTCAAACTAGCGGCCCCACAGATACGCAGTATTTT CATTQTSGPTDTQYF
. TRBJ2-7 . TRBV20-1 TGCAGTGCTAGAGTACAGAACGAGCAGTACTTC CSARVQNEQYF
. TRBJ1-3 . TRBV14 TGTGCCAGCAGATCCCAGGGCTCTGGAAACACCATATATTTT CASRSQGSGNTIYF
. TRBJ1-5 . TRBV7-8 TGTGCCAGCTGCCCGGGAGGGAATAATCAGCCCCAGCATTTT CASCPGGNNQPQHF
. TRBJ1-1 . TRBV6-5 TGTGCCAGCAGTTACGGGGGCTCGGACACTGAAGCTTTCTTT CASSYGGSDTEAFF
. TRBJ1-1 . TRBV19 TGTGCCAGTAGTATAAGCAGGGACACTGAAGCTTTCTTT CASSISRDTEAFF
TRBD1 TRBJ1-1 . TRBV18 TGTGCCAGCTCACCCTCGGGACAGGGCATGAACACTGAAGCTTTCTTT CASSPSGQGMNTEAFF
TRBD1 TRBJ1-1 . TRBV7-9 TGTGCCAGCAGCCCTGAAGGGACAGGTTTGGCTTTCTTT CASSPEGTGLAFF
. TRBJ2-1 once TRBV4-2 TGTGCCAGCAGCCAAGTAGCTGGGAGCTCCTACAATGAGCAGTTCTTC CASSQVAGSSYNEQFF
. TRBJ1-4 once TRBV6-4 TGTGCCAGCAGTGCGGGGATTAGAACTAATGAAAAACTGTTTTTT CASSAGIRTNEKLFF
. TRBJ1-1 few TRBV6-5 TGTGCCAGCAGGGGAGGGGAGCGGGGCACTGAAGCTTTCTTT CASRGGERGTEAFF
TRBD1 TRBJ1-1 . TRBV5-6 TGTGCCAGCAGCCAAACAGGGGCGGACACTGAAGCTTTCTTT CASSQTGADTEAFF